A selection of T cell receptor beta chains follows, all from one sample in a study of T cell changes during pregnancy in multiple sclerosis. Libraries were prepared by immunoSEQ multiplex PCR; TCRdb keeps only in-frame clonotypes and omits some of them. The sample carries about 54,000 clones, approximately 91% recorded once. The input for sequencing was peripheral blood, taken after pregnancy. The receptors come from a female donor in good health, enrolled as a control in a pregnancy study. The conserved cysteine and the conserved F or W are not part of the CDR3 here. Fields, in order: J gene, V gene, CDR3 protein.

j_gene: TRBJ2-1; v_gene: TRBV5-1; CDR3aa: ASRIGQGPYNEQF
j_gene: TRBJ2-7; v_gene: TRBV27; CDR3aa: ASRGRGLTYEQY
j_gene: TRBJ1-1; v_gene: TRBV11-2; CDR3aa: ASSLRTGGAEAF
j_gene: TRBJ1-5; v_gene: TRBV28; CDR3aa: ASSLVRVTQPQH
j_gene: TRBJ1-3; v_gene: TRBV9; CDR3aa: ASSDDSYSGNTIY
j_gene: TRBJ2-7; v_gene: TRBV7-9; CDR3aa: ASSPPGLAGAYEQY
j_gene: TRBJ2-7; v_gene: TRBV28; CDR3aa: ASSPGTGRGEQY
j_gene: TRBJ2-5; v_gene: TRBV5-4; CDR3aa: ASSSPQETQY
j_gene: TRBJ1-1; v_gene: TRBV12-5; CDR3aa: ASGPGKEVMNTEAF
j_gene: TRBJ2-7; v_gene: TRBV13; CDR3aa: ASSSRTGGRASQY
j_gene: TRBJ2-1; v_gene: TRBV7-8; CDR3aa: ASSLGGAGGYNEQF
j_gene: TRBJ1-4; v_gene: TRBV5-1; CDR3aa: ASSLWGQGASNEKLF
j_gene: TRBJ2-7; v_gene: TRBV5-4; CDR3aa: ASSLASRSEQY
j_gene: TRBJ2-7; v_gene: TRBV6-1; CDR3aa: ASSEEGQSFYEQY
j_gene: TRBJ1-1; v_gene: TRBV18; CDR3aa: ASSPLSDVPGNTEAF
j_gene: TRBJ1-6; v_gene: TRBV30; CDR3aa: AWSVRQSISPLH
j_gene: TRBJ1-1; v_gene: TRBV7-2; CDR3aa: ASSLQGVNTEAF
j_gene: TRBJ2-7; v_gene: TRBV7-8; CDR3aa: ASSYRDRAHEQY
j_gene: TRBJ1-6; v_gene: TRBV18; CDR3aa: ASSLSSDTGGAFNSPLH
j_gene: TRBJ2-3; v_gene: TRBV9; CDR3aa: ASSARGALGTDTQY
j_gene: TRBJ1-2; v_gene: TRBV27; CDR3aa: ASSFYRDYGYT
j_gene: TRBJ1-6; v_gene: TRBV11-2; CDR3aa: ASSRTGGENSPLH
j_gene: TRBJ1-2; v_gene: TRBV10-2; CDR3aa: ASSSTVTYYGYT
j_gene: TRBJ2-3; v_gene: TRBV18; CDR3aa: ASSSTKDRANTDTQY
j_gene: TRBJ2-7; v_gene: TRBV7-2; CDR3aa: ASSAANVASQY
j_gene: TRBJ1-4; v_gene: TRBV29-1; CDR3aa: SARRRTGVATNEKLF
j_gene: TRBJ2-7; v_gene: TRBV6-5; CDR3aa: ASSYSTGPYEQY
j_gene: TRBJ1-1; v_gene: TRBV5-6; CDR3aa: ASSLEAREAF
j_gene: TRBJ1-5; v_gene: TRBV7-2; CDR3aa: ASSLGGRSNQPQH
j_gene: TRBJ1-5; v_gene: TRBV6-5; CDR3aa: ASSYGPYGNQPQH
j_gene: TRBJ2-1; v_gene: TRBV28; CDR3aa: ASSLLAGGDNEQF
j_gene: TRBJ1-3; v_gene: TRBV19; CDR3aa: ASSSAGHLSGNTIY
j_gene: TRBJ1-2; v_gene: TRBV28; CDR3aa: ASRDSNYGYT
j_gene: TRBJ1-4; v_gene: TRBV5-1; CDR3aa: ASSLEGTGVEKLF
j_gene: TRBJ1-4; v_gene: TRBV2; CDR3aa: ASRGDRNNEKLF
j_gene: TRBJ1-5; v_gene: TRBV19; CDR3aa: ASRARTGYNQPQH
j_gene: TRBJ2-7; v_gene: TRBV2; CDR3aa: ASSKIRDRAEQY
j_gene: TRBJ1-2; v_gene: TRBV10-3; CDR3aa: AISEGTGSGYT
j_gene: TRBJ2-1; v_gene: TRBV10-2; CDR3aa: ASTAGAGNEQF
j_gene: TRBJ1-6; v_gene: TRBV6-5; CDR3aa: ASSYLSSYNSPLH
j_gene: TRBJ1-2; v_gene: TRBV6-6; CDR3aa: ASRGGQSYGYT
j_gene: TRBJ2-7; v_gene: TRBV9; CDR3aa: ASSSTDYEQY
j_gene: TRBJ2-5; v_gene: TRBV5-1; CDR3aa: ASSLAQQETQY
j_gene: TRBJ1-5; v_gene: TRBV7-9; CDR3aa: ASSLGQGDQPQH
j_gene: TRBJ2-1; v_gene: TRBV5-6; CDR3aa: ASSSLAVPYNEQF
j_gene: TRBJ2-3; v_gene: TRBV5-1; CDR3aa: ASSLGSGTDTQY
j_gene: TRBJ1-4; v_gene: TRBV5-1; CDR3aa: ASSLGRGTNEKLF
j_gene: TRBJ1-4; v_gene: TRBV15; CDR3aa: ATSRDGNRGGEKLF
j_gene: TRBJ1-3; v_gene: TRBV4-3; CDR3aa: ASSQDAGQGNTIY
j_gene: TRBJ2-1; v_gene: TRBV28; CDR3aa: ASSLWTSTLSGGGWDEQF
j_gene: TRBJ2-1; v_gene: TRBV10-3; CDR3aa: AISVGGREDEQF
j_gene: TRBJ1-6; v_gene: TRBV5-1; CDR3aa: ASKNRDRVSPLH
j_gene: TRBJ2-3; v_gene: TRBV4-3; CDR3aa: ASSQESTRGGDTQY
j_gene: TRBJ1-1; v_gene: TRBV5-1; CDR3aa: ASSFQNTEAF
j_gene: TRBJ1-1; v_gene: TRBV11-2; CDR3aa: ASSLGVRGNTEAF
j_gene: TRBJ1-2; v_gene: TRBV4-1; CDR3aa: ASSHSGRNYGYT
j_gene: TRBJ1-2; v_gene: TRBV5-1; CDR3aa: ASSLGGGNGYT